The clone carrying this T cell receptor beta chain was recorded a few times. The record originates from a study of CD8 T cells in ankylosing spondylitis. TCRdb processed the 5' RACE reads anew with MiXCR; each CDR3 protein has one entry. The top ten hold more than 0.6% of the sample, which has some 250,000 distinct CDR3 sequences, roughly 25% seen once. The J segment lost 6 bases and the V segment lost 2 bases, leaving 2 bases of the junction unmatched. In germline, CDR1 is SGHTA, CDR2 FQGTGA. The CDR3 length is 13 residues. This clonotype was obtained from a male donor with ankylosing spondylitis or in good health (not recorded which). The source material was blood, either unsorted or a sorted T cell fraction (not recorded which). The chain links TRBV7-3 to TRBJ2-3, with 7 positions matching TRBD1. In nucleotides, the CDR3 is TGTGCCAGCAGCTTAGAGGGGGCGGATACGCAGTATTTT. Protein sequence: CASSLEGADTQYF.